The rows below give T cell receptor beta chains drawn from one sample of a study of CD8+CD57+ T cells in acquired aplastic anemia. Via MiXCR, TCRdb re-called the reads, giving one row per CDR3 protein. Of roughly 250,000 distinct CDR3 sequences in the sample, approximately 80% were seen once. The sequencing sample was made of sorted CD4+, CD8+, or CD8+CD57+ T cells (not recorded which) from PBMCs. The receptors were gathered from a human donor with aplastic anemia. Each CDR3 is given with its conserved first and last residue. D genes are given only for firm matches. Not all rows give a size; the values are once, few, many and, for expanded clones, a class.

D gene,V gene,clone size,J gene,CDR3 protein,CDR3 DNA
-,TRBV7-2,-,TRBJ2-1,CASSLERSYGSNVQFF,TGTGCCAGCAGCTTAGAAAGAAGCTACGGGAGCAATGTCCAGTTCTTC
TRBD2,TRBV7-8,-,TRBJ2-3,CASSLIRTSGTEDF,TGTGCCAGCAGCTTAATCCGGACTAGCGGGACGGAGGATTTT
-,TRBV7-2,once,TRBJ1-1,CASSFPGTNDDAFF,TGTGCCAGCAGCTTTCCAGGGACGAACGATGATGCTTTCTTT
TRBD1,TRBV7-6,-,TRBJ2-3,CASSLDAGGDYEQF,TGTGCCAGCAGCTTAGACGCAGGGGGAGATTACGAGCAGTTT
TRBD2,TRBV7-9,once,TRBJ2-5,CASKLVAGAYTGEF,TGTGCCAGCAAGTTAGTAGCGGGAGCGTACACCGGGGAGTTC
-,TRBV7-9,few,TRBJ1-1,CASSFQRSGGSDELF,TGTGCCAGCAGCTTTCAGAGAAGCGGGGGGAGCGATGAGCTCTTT
TRBD2,TRBV7-2,-,TRBJ2-1,CASSLTGGADTQFF,TGTGCCAGCAGCTTAACGGGAGGGGCCGATACGCAGTTTTTT
-,TRBV7-2,-,TRBJ1-2,CASSWGRGWTSGSTF,TGTGCCAGCAGCTGGGGTCGAGGGTGGACATCTGGCTCCACCTTC
-,TRBV7-9,-,TRBJ2-3,CASSLVPGAEMHYF,TGTGCCAGCAGCTTAGTACCCGGGGCCGAGATGCATTATTTT
TRBD1,TRBV20-1,-,TRBJ1-1,CSARAPGQGNTEAFF,TGCAGTGCTAGAGCTCCCGGACAGGGGAACACTGAAGCTTTCTTT
TRBD2,TRBV2,once,TRBJ2-3,CTSRAGGPDTQYF,TGTACCAGCCGGGCGGGAGGCCCCGATACGCAGTATTTT
-,TRBV7-3,-,TRBJ1-1,CASSRGAKWAEDFF,TGTGCCAGCTCAAGGGGTGCCAAGTGGGCTGAAGATTTCTTT
-,TRBV9,-,TRBJ1-1,CASSLHRRRKPKAFF,TGTGCCAGCAGCTTACACCGCAGAAGGAAACCGAAGGCTTTCTTT
TRBD1,TRBV9,-,TRBJ1-5,CASSSGGASNNQQHF,TGTGCCAGCAGCTCAGGGGGGGCCAGCAACAATCAGCAGCATTTT
TRBD2,TRBV5-1,-,TRBJ2-3,CASSQPTAGGRDTQYF,TGCGCCAGCAGCCAGCCTACAGCGGGGGGGCGTGATACGCAGTATTTT
TRBD1,TRBV20-1,many,TRBJ1-5,CSASIYGDRGGNQPQHF,TGCAGTGCTAGCATTTACGGGGACAGGGGAGGGAATCAGCCCCAGCATTTT
TRBD1,TRBV5-6,-,TRBJ1-2,CASSQRDRGLDYGYTF,TGTGCCAGCAGCCAAAGGGACAGGGGCTTGGACTATGGCTACACCTTC
-,TRBV2,medium-sized,TRBJ1-2,CASTSYGYTF,TGTGCCAGCACCAGCTATGGCTACACCTTC
-,TRBV20-1,-,TRBJ2-5,CSASGIGGATGQETQYF,TGCAGTGCTAGTGGGATTGGGGGGGCAACGGGCCAAGAGACCCAGTACTTC
-,TRBV7-2,-,TRBJ2-3,CASSSPPGPEHQNF,TGTGCCAGCAGCTCCCCCCCCGGTCCCGAGCACCAGAACTTT
-,TRBV5-4,-,TRBJ2-7,CASSLGVEGSFYEQYF,TGTGCCAGCAGCTTGGGCGTCGAGGGCAGTTTTTACGAGCAGTACTTC
-,TRBV7-3,-,TRBJ2-1,CASSLTRRGDCNEQFF,TGTGCCAGCAGCTTAACGAGGCGCGGGGACTGCAATGAGCAGTTCTTC
-,TRBV7-4,-,TRBJ1-4,CASSSEGTGYETLFF,TGTGCCAGCAGCTCTGAGGGGACTGGGTATGAAACCCTGTTTTTT
-,TRBV12-3/TRBV12-4,-,TRBJ2-2,CATRLQGGTGELFF,TGTGCCACTCGGCTTCAGGGGGGCACCGGGGAGCTGTTTTTT
TRBD1,TRBV5-5,-,TRBJ1-1,CASSLDRGHTVSRTEAFF,TGTGCCAGCAGCTTGGACAGGGGGCACACAGTTTCGAGGACTGAAGCTTTCTTT
-,TRBV9,-,TRBJ1-2,CASSQGLAGSYPF,TGCGCCAGCAGCCAAGGCCTCGCCGGTAGCTACCCCTTC
-,TRBV5-1,-,TRBJ2-1,CASSLAIYGNYNEQFF,TGCGCCAGCAGCTTGGCAATCTACGGGAACTACAATGAGCAGTTCTTC
-,TRBV19,-,TRBJ2-1,CASSMTGGAYNEQFF,TGTGCCAGTAGTATGACAGGCGGAGCCTACAATGAGCAGTTCTTC
-,TRBV5-6,-,TRBJ2-5,CASSYHTLGETQYF,TGTGCCAGCAGCTACCATACCCTGGGGGAGACCCAGTACTTC
TRBD2,TRBV7-8,-,TRBJ2-3,CASSLPGGTATQYF,TGTGCCAGCAGCTTACCGGGAGGTACCGCTACGCAGTACTTT
TRBD2,TRBV7-8,-,TRBJ2-1,CASSLPGGRDTQYQFF,TGTGCCAGCAGCTTACCGGGAGGCCGCGATACGCAGTATCAGTTCTTC
-,TRBV7-9,once,TRBJ2-3,CASSLARGRTAQSF,TGTGCCAGCAGCTTAGCGCGAGGCCGGACAGCCCAGTCCTTT
-,TRBV7-9,-,TRBJ2-3,CACGVEGLEDTQYF,TGTGCCTGCGGCGTAGAGGGGTTAGAAGATACGCAGTATTTT
-,TRBV7-9,-,TRBJ2-2,CASSLAPSGDTTGELFF,TGTGCCAGCAGCTTAGCGCCGTCAGGCGATACGACCGGGGAGCTGTTTTTT
-,TRBV20-1,many,TRBJ2-4,CSAAELAKNIQYF,TGCAGTGCTGCGGAACTAGCCAAAAACATTCAGTACTTC
-,TRBV5-1,-,TRBJ2-1,CASSQDTTYNEQFF,TGCGCCAGCAGCCAAGACACGACGTACAATGAGCAGTTCTTC
-,TRBV6-6,once,TRBJ1-4,CATDGGAGEQINEKLFF,TGTGCCACCGACGGGGGGGCCGGAGAACAAATTAATGAAAAACTGTTTTTT
-,TRBV2,many,TRBJ2-1,CASGDGGIDTQFF,TGTGCCAGCGGTGATGGGGGGATCGATACGCAGTTCTTC
TRBD2,TRBV29-1,-,TRBJ2-1,CSVLLAGDETNEQFF,TGCAGCGTTCTACTAGCGGGGGACGAAACCAATGAGCAGTTCTTC
-,TRBV5-4,-,TRBJ1-1,CASSSGQRNTEAFF,TGTGCCAGCAGCTCCGGACAGCGTAACACTGAAGCTTTCTTT
-,TRBV7-8,few,TRBJ1-6,CASSLAGGPDTPYHF,TGTGCCAGCAGCTTAGCCGGAGGTCCCGATACGCCGTATCACTTT
-,TRBV7-2,-,TRBJ1-2,CASSLERDGRVTGYTF,TGTGCCAGCAGCCTGGAGAGGGACGGACGGGTCACTGGCTACACCTTC
-,TRBV3-1,-,TRBJ2-5,CASSPQGPGTQYF,TGTGCCAGCAGCCCACAGGGACCCGGAACCCAGTACTTC
-,TRBV7-3,-,TRBJ2-3,CASSITGGGIDTQF,TGTGCCAGCAGCATCACCGGAGGCGGGATAGATACGCAGTTT
TRBD1,TRBV7-6,-,TRBJ2-1,CASSSHRGHSSDQQFF,TGTGCCAGCAGCTCGCACAGGGGCCATTCAAGCGACCAGCAGTTCTTC
-,TRBV20-1,-,TRBJ2-1,CSARDRGSANNEQFF,TGCAGTGCTAGAGATCGAGGTTCAGCGAACAATGAGCAGTTCTTC
-,TRBV4-2,-,TRBJ1-6,CASSQDDSNSPLHF,TGTGCCAGCAGCCAAGACGACAGCAATTCACCCCTCCACTTT
-,TRBV10-3,-,TRBJ1-6,CAISEGADSPLHF,TGTGCCATCAGTGAGGGGGCAGATTCACCCCTCCACTTT
-,TRBV7-8,-,TRBJ2-7,CASSVPGAPVSEQYF,TGTGCCAGCAGCGTACCAGGAGCCCCCGTTTCCGAGCAGTACTTC
-,TRBV2,once,TRBJ2-1,CASSEWGIDEQFF,TGTGCCAGCAGTGAATGGGGGATAGATGAGCAGTTCTTC
TRBD2,TRBV9,-,TRBJ2-5,CASSAGTSGIYTQYF,TGTGCCAGCAGCGCCGGGACTAGCGGAATATATACGCAGTACTTC
TRBD1,TRBV5-1,-,TRBJ2-2,CASSSQGSGELFF,TGCGCCAGCAGCTCACAGGGGTCCGGGGAGCTGTTTTTT
-,TRBV19,-,TRBJ1-1,CASSKPNTEAFF,TGTGCCAGTAGTAAACCTAACACTGAAGCTTTCTTT
TRBD2,TRBV20-1,many,TRBJ2-1,CSARGTSGGNNEQFF,TGCAGTGCTAGGGGGACTAGCGGGGGGAATAATGAGCAGTTCTTC